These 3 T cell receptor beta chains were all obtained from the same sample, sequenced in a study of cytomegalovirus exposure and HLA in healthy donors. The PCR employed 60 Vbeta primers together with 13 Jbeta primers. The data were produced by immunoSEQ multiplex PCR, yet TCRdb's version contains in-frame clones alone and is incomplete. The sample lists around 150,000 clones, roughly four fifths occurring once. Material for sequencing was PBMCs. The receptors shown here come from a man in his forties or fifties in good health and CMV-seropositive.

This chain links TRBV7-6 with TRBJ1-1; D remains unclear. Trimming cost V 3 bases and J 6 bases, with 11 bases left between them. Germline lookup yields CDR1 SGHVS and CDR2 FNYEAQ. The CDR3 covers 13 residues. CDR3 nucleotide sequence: TGTGCCAGCAGCTTGAGGGCGGGGTCTGAAGCTTTCTTT. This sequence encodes CASSLRAGSEAFF.

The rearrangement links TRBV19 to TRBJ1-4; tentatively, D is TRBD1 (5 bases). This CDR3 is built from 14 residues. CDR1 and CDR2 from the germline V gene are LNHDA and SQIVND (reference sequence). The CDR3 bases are TGTGCAAGCAGGGACGGGAGGGGAAGCGAAAAACTGTTTTTT. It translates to CASRDGRGSEKLFF.

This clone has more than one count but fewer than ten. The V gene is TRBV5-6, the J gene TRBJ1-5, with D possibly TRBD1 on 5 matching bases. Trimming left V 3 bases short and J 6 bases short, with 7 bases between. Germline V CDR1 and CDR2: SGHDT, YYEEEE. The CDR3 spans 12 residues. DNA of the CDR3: TGTGCCAGCAGCTCGGGGGGTCAGCCCCAGCATTTT. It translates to CASSSGGQPQHF.